This entry concerns a single TCR beta chain. Germline-derived CDR1 and CDR2 are SGHNT and YYREEE (reference sequence). This CDR3 contains 17 residues. V was shortened by 4 bases and J by 0 bases, with 20 bases between the two germline ends. The sample comes from a study of shared T cell receptors in the human thymus. Profiled with immunoSEQ multiplex PCR; TCRdb holds only in-frame clones, not every one. The sample yields about 730,000 clones, 80% to 90% seen once. These same records also appear under a second study, on human thymus T cells. This second report adds: Samples came from healthy Finnish infants during open corrective cardiac surgery. The thymus was resected at corrective cardiac surgery. Across thymic and blood repertoires, the usage of V and J genes appeared to be biased.

The clonotype originates from a girl in the first two years of life with a congenital heart defect. Sequencing was carried out using thymocytes. This chain links TRBV5-4 with TRBJ2-7; a possible D gene is TRBD1 (6 bases). In DNA form, the CDR3 reads TGTGCCAGCAGCGCCCAGAAAGAACAGGGACGCTCCTACGAGCAGTACTTC. Amino acids: CASSAQKEQGRSYEQYF.